This T cell receptor (beta chain) was identified during a study of metastatic and nonmetastatic thyroid tumors. Study in general: Both malignant and benign thyroid patients supplied peripheral blood and tumor or nodule tissue samples, across which the repertoires of these patients were then compared.

Thyroid surgery was performed in patients who had received no treatment beforehand. This clone was picked up a small number of times. The antigen is undetermined. Study-wide results and caveats: Benign nodules were reported to have significantly lower TCR beta diversity than malignant thyroid tumors, in blood and tumor.

Per the original methods: CDR3 differences across clinicopathological groups were used to build a distant-metastasis classifier for papillary thyroid cancer. Using MiXCR, TCRdb reanalyzed the PCR reads. TCRdb's processing, not the authors' own work, is the source of the V and J calls. Of roughly 14,000 clones in the sample, approximately 31% were seen once. This clonotype was sampled from a female donor with papillary thyroid cancer or a benign thyroid nodule (not recorded which). Some clones in this sample may be carry-over from other donors' samples. The sequenced sample consisted of blood.

DNA for the CDR3: TGTGCCAGCACTCGGGTTAACTACGAGCAGTACTTC. Protein product: CASTRVNYEQYF. The chain combines TRBV2 with TRBJ2-7, with no clear D. The CDR3 totals 12 residues. V lost 7 bases and J 3 bases, leaving 10 bases between the germline ends. Germline V gene data show CDR1 as SNHLY and CDR2 as FYNNEI.